Sequencing of this TCR beta chain was carried out in a study of response to subunit inactivated influenza vaccine. Study-wide results and limits: The authors suggested that every seasonal influenza vaccination recruits few new T cells.

TCRdb reprocessed the RT-PCR reads via MiXCR and lists one record per CDR3 protein. This table has roughly 780,000 distinct CDR3 sequences, about a fifth appearing once. Germline V gives CDR1 SGHKS, CDR2 YYEKEE (reference sequence). This CDR3 spans 14 amino acids. Trimming removed 4 bases from V and 4 bases from J; junction bases left unmatched: 4. Comment on this clonotype: No antigen is known for it.

This TCR was sampled from a man aged 50-60 years who received an inactivated influenza vaccine. The chain has TRBV5-5 and TRBJ2-1; 8 bases are shared with TRBD1. The sequencing used PBMCs from blood, collected around 5 days after vaccination. The CDR3: CASSAGQEYNEQFF. DNA for the CDR3: TGTGCCAGCAGCGCGGGACAGGAGTACAATGAGCAGTTCTTC.